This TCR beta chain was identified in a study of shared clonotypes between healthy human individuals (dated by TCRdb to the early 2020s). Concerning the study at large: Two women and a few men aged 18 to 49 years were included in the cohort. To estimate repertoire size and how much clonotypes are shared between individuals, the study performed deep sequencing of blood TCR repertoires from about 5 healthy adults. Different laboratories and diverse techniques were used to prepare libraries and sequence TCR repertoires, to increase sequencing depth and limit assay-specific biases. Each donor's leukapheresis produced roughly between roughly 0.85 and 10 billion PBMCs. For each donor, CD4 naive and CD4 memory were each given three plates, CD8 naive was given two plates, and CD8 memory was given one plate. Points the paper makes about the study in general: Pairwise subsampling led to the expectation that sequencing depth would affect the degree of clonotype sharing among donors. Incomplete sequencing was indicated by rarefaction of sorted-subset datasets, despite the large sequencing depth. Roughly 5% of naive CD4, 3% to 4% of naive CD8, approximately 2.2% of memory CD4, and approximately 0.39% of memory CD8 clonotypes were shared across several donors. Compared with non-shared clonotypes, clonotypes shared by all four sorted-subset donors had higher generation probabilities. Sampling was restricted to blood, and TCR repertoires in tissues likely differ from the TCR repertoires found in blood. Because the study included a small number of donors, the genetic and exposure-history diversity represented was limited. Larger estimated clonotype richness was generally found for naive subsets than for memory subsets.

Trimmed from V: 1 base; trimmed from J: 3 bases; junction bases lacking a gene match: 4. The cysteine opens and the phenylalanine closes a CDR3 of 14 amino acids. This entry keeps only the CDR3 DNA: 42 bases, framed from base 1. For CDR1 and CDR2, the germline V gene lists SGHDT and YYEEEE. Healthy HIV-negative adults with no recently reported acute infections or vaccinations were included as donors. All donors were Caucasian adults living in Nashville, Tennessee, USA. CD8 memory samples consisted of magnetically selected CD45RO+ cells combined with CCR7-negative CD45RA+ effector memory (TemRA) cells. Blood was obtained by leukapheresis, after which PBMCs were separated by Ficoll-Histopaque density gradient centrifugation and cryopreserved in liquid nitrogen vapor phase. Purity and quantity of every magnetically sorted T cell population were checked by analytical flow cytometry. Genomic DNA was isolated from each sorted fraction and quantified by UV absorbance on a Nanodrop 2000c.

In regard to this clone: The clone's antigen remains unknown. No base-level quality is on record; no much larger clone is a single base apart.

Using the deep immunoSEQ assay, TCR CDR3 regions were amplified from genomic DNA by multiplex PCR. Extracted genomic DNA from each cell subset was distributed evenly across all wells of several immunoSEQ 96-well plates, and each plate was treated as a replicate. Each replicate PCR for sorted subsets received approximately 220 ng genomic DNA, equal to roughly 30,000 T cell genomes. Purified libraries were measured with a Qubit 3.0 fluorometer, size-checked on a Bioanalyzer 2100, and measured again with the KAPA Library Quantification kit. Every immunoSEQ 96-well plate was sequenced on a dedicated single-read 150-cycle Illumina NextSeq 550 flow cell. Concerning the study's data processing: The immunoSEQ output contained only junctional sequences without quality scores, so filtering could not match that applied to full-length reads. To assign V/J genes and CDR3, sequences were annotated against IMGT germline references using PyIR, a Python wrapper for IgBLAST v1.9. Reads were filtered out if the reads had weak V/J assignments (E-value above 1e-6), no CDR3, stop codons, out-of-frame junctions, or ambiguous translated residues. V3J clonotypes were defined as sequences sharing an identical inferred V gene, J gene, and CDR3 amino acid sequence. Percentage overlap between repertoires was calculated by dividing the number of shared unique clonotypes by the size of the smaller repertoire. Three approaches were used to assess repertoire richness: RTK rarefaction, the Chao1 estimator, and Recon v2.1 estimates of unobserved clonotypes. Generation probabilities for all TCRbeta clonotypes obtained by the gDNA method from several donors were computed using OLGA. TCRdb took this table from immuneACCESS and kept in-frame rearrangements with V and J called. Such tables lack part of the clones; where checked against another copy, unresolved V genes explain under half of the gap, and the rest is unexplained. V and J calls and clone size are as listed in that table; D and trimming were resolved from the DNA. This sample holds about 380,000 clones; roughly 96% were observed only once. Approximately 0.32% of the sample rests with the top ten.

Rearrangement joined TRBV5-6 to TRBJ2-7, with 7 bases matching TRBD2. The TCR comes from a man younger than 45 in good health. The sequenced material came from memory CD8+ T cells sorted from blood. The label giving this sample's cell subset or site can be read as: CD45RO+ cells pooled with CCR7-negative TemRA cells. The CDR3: CASSLRREIYEQYF. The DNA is TGTGCCAGCAGCTTGAGGCGGGAGATCTACGAGCAGTACTTC.